A selection of T cell receptor beta chains follows, all from one sample in a study of radiotherapy plus CTLA-4 blockade in lung cancer. Generated by immunoSEQ multiplex PCR, the TCRdb table keeps only in-frame clones and is missing some. The sample lists roughly 90,000 clones, approximately 79% occurring once. Specimen: peripheral blood, collected from a patient treated with radiotherapy plus ipilimumab. The receptors were sampled from a human donor with non-small cell lung cancer that progressed on radiotherapy plus ipilimumab. Both conserved end residues are part of each CDR3. The D gene is left open where the match is weak. Where a row states a size, it is once, few, many or the class of an expanded clone; other rows omit it.

d_call j_call clone_size v_call cdr3_nt cdr3_aa
NA TRBJ1-5 NA TRBV28 TGTGCCAGCAGTCCCTCGGTGTGGGGGATCCAGCCCCAGCATTTT CASSPSVWGIQPQHF
NA TRBJ1-4 once TRBV7-9 TGTGCCAGCGACCTCCCCCCGGGATCTAATGAAAAACTGTTTTTT CASDLPPGSNEKLFF
NA TRBJ1-1 NA TRBV7-9 TGTGCCAGCAGCTTAAGTTCTCAGAGGGCTGAAGCTTTCTTT CASSLSSQRAEAFF
TRBD1 TRBJ1-1 once TRBV27 TGTGCCAGCAGTTTCGACAGGGGGAAATATGAAGCTTTCTTT CASSFDRGKYEAFF
NA TRBJ2-3 NA TRBV4-1 TGCGCCAGCAGCCTAAGCACTAGTACGCAGTATTTT CASSLSTSTQYF
NA TRBJ2-3 NA TRBV4-2 TGTGCCAGCAGCCAAGATCGTCGGCCCACAGATACGCAGTATTTT CASSQDRRPTDTQYF
TRBD1 TRBJ2-7 few TRBV6-5 TGTGCCAGCAGTCCGACAGGGGGCTTTTACGAGCAGTACTTC CASSPTGGFYEQYF
NA TRBJ1-2 few TRBV27 TGTGCCAGCAGTTTACAGGGCAACTATGGCTACACCTTC CASSLQGNYGYTF
TRBD1 TRBJ1-2 NA TRBV9 TGTGCCAGCAGCGTACTTGGGACAGCCGGGTATGGCTACACCTTC CASSVLGTAGYGYTF
TRBD2 TRBJ2-7 NA TRBV7-2 TGTGCCAGCAGCCCGGGGGGGTACTACGAGCAGTACTTC CASSPGGYYEQYF
TRBD1 TRBJ2-7 NA TRBV28 TGTGCCAGCAGTCACGGACAGGGGGCCCACGAGCAGTACTTC CASSHGQGAHEQYF
TRBD2 TRBJ2-1 NA TRBV9 TGTGCCAGCAGTGTAGAGGTGGGGAGGGGATCCTACAATGAGCAGTTCTTC CASSVEVGRGSYNEQFF
TRBD2 TRBJ2-1 NA TRBV28 TGTGCCAGCAGCCAAATAGCGGGAGGGGGTACATATGAGCAGTTCTTC CASSQIAGGGTYEQFF
TRBD1 TRBJ2-7 NA TRBV4-1 TGCGCCAGCAGCCAAGCTACCGGACAGGGGAACTACGAGCAGTACTTC CASSQATGQGNYEQYF
NA TRBJ2-2 NA TRBV5-5 TGTGCCAGCAGCGGGCCGGACAGTAGCAACACCGGGGAGCTGTTTTTT CASSGPDSSNTGELFF
NA TRBJ1-1 NA TRBV6-1 TGTGCCAGCAGCGAACTGGCGAACACTGAAGCTTTCTTT CASSELANTEAFF
TRBD2 TRBJ2-7 NA TRBV7-3 TGTGCCAGCAGGGTTAGGGAGCGGGGGGCATGTGACTACGAGCAGTACTTC CASRVRERGACDYEQYF
NA TRBJ1-1 few TRBV21-1 TGTGCCAGCAACCTCAGAGGGAACACTGAAGCTTTCTTT CASNLRGNTEAFF
NA TRBJ2-1 NA TRBV5-1 TGCGCCAGCAGCTTGGAATCCCCCACGGATGAGCAGTTCTTC CASSLESPTDEQFF
NA TRBJ1-3 few TRBV4-1 TGCGCCAGCAGCCAAGATTCTCGAAACACCATATATTTT CASSQDSRNTIYF
TRBD2 TRBJ2-7 NA TRBV11-2 TGTGCCAGCAGCTCCCGACTAGCGGGAAGAACCTACGAGCAGTACTTC CASSSRLAGRTYEQYF